This T cell receptor beta chain was identified during a study of siplizumab effects on memory and regulatory T cells. Study-level points and caveats: Alloreactive sequences that could be traced to unstimulated CD4+ memory cells showed a significant reduction under siplizumab.

Method: immunoSEQ multiplex PCR; TCRdb's copy keeps in-frame clones and lacks some. This table holds 70,000 to 95,000 clones, roughly 93% found once. A remark on this clone: What it binds is not known.

CDR3 length: 15 residues. With 7 bases clipped from V and 6 bases from J, the junction kept 14 bases outside the gene matches. The germline V gene has CDR1 SQVTM and CDR2 ANQGSEA. The source material was CD8+ T cells sorted from blood. This chain connects TRBV29-1 to TRBJ1-1, with 10 bases lining up with TRBD1. The clonotype was recovered from a human donor in good health. CDR3 coding DNA: TGCAGCGCCCAAGGGGGGACAGGGGTCTTCGCTGAAGCTTTCTTT. Protein: CSAQGGTGVFAEAFF.